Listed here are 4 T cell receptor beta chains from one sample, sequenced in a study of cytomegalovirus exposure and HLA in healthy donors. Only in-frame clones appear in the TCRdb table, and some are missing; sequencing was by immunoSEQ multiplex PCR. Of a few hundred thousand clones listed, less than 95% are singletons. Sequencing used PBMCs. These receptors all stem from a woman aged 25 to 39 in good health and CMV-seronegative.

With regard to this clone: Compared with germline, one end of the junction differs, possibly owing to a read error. The CDR3, as DNA: TGCGTCCTGGGAGAGGCGGAGACCCAGTACTTC. Translating it yields CVLGEAETQYF. The rearrangement uses TRBV6-5 and TRBJ2-5, with D tentatively TRBD2 (5 bases). CDR1 MNHEY and CDR2 SVGAGI come from the germline V gene. The CDR3 runs 11 residues.

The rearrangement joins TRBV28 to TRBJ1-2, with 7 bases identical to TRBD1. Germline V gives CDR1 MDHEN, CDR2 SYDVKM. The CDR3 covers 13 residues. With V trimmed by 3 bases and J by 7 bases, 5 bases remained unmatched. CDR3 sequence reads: CASSFQGVGGYTF. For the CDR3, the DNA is TGTGCCAGCAGTTTTCAGGGGGTGGGTGGCTACACCTTC.

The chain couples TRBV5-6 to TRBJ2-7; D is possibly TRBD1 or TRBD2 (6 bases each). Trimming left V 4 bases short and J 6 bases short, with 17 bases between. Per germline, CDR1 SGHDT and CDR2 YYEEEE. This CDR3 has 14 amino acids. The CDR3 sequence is CASSTWRGVFEQYF. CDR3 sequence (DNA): TGTGCCAGCAGCACATGGAGGGGGGTTTTCGAGCAGTACTTC. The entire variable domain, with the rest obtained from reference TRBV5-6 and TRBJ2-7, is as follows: DAGVTQSPTHLIKTRGQQVTLRCSPKSGHDTVSWYQQALGQGPQFIFQYYEEEERQRGNFPDRFSGHQFPNYSSELNVNALLLGDSALYLCASSTWRGVFEQYFGPGTRLTVT.

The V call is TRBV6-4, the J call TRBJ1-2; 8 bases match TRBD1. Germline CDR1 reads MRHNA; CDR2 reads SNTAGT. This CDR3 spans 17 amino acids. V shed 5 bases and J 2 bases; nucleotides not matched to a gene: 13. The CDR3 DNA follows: TGTGCCAGCAGTAGACACCCCCGGCAGGGGGCAAACTATGGCTACACCTTC. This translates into CASSRHPRQGANYGYTF.